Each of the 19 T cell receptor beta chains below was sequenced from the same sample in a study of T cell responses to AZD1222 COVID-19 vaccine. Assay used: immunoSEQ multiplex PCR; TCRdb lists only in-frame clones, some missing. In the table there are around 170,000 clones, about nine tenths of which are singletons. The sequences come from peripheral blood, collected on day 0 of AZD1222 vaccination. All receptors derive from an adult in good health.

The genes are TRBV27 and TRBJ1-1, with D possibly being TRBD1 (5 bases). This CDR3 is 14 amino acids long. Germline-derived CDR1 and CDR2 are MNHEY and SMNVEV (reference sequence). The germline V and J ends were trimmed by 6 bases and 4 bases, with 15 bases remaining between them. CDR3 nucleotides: TGTGCCAGCAGGAAGACAGCGTCGATCACTGAAGCTTTCTTT. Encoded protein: CASRKTASITEAFF.

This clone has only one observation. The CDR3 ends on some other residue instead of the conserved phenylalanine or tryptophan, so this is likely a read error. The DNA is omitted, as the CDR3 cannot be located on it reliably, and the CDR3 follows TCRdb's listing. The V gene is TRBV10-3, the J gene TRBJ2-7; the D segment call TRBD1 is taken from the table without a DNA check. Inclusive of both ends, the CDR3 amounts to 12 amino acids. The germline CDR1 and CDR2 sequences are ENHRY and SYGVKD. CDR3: CAISDSPGTSFL.

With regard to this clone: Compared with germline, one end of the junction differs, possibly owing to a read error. The CDR3, as DNA: TGTGCCAGCAGTGTAGCCGGACAAGATACGCAGTATTTT. It translates to CASSVAGQDTQYF. The chain recombines TRBV12-3 or TRBV12-4 with TRBJ2-3; possible D gene TRBD1, 5 bases. The CDR3 is 13 amino acids.

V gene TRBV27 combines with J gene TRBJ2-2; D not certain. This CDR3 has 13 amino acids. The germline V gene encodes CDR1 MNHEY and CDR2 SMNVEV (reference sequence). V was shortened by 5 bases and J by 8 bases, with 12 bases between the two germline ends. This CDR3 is CASSLRFPGELFF. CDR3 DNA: TGTGCCAGCAGTCTCCGCTTTCCAGGGGAGCTGTTTTTT.

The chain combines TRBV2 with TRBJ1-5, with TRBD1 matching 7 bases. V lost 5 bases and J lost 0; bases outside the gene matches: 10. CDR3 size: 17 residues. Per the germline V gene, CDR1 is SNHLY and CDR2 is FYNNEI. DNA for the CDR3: TGTGCCAGCAGTACCGACAGGGCGGGTTATAGCAATCAGCCCCAGCATTTT. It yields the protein CASSTDRAGYSNQPQHF.

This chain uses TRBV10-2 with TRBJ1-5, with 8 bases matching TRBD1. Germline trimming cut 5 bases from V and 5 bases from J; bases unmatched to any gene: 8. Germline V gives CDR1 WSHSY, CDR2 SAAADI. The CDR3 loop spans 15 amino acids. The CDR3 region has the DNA TGCGCCAGCAGTTTGGGCAGGGGGCGGGATCAGCCCCAGCATTTT. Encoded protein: CASSLGRGRDQPQHF.

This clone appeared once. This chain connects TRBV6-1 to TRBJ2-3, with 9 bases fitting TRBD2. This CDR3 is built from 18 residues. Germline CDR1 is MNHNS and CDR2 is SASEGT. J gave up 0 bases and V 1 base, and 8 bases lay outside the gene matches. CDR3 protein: CASSEDGGGADSTDTQYF. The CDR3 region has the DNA TGTGCCAGCAGTGAAGATGGCGGGGGGGCGGATAGCACAGATACGCAGTATTTT.

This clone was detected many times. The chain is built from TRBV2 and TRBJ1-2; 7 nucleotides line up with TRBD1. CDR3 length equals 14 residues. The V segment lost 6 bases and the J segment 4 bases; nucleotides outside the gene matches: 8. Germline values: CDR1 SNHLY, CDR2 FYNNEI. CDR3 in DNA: TGTGCCAGCAGAGCAGACAGGGATAGCTATGGCTACACCTTC. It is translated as CASRADRDSYGYTF.

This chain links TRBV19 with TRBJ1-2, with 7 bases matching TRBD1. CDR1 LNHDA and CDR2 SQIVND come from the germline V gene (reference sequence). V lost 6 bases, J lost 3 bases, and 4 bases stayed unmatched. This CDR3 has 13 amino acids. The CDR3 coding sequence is TGTGCCAGTAGCCGACAGGGAGACTATGGCTACACCTTC. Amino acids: CASSRQGDYGYTF.

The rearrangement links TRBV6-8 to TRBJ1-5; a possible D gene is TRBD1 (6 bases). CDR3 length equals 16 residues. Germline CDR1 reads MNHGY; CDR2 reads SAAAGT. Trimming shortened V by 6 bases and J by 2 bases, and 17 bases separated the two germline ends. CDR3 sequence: CASSSPDRQGNQPQHF. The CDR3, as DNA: TGTGCCAGCAGCTCCCCCGACAGGCAGGGCAATCAGCCCCAGCATTTT.

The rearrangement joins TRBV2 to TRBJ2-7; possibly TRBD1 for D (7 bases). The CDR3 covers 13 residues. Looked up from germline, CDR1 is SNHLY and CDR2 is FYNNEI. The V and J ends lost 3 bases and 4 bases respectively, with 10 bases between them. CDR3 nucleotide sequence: TGTGCCAGCAGTGAGCGGGACAGATACGAGCAGTACTTC. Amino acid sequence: CASSERDRYEQYF.

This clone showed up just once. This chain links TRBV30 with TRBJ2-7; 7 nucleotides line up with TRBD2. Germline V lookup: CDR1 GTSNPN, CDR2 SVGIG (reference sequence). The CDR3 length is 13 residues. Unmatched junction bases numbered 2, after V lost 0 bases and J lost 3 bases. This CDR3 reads CAWSVGGGYEQYF. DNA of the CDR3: TGTGCCTGGAGTGTTGGGGGGGGCTACGAGCAGTACTTC.

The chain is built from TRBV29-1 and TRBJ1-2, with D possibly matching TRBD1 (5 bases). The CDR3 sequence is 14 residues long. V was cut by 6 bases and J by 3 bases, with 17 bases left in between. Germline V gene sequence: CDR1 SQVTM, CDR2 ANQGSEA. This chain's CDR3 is CSVLPAGRYYGYTF. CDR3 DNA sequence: TGCAGCGTCCTTCCGGCGGGGCGGTACTATGGCTACACCTTC.

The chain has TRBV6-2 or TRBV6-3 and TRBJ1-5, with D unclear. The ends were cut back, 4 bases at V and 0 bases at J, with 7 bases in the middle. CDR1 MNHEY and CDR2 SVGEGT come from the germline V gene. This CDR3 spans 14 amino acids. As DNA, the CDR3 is TGTGCCAGCAGTTGGGGAGATAGCAATCAGCCCCAGCATTTT. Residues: CASSWGDSNQPQHF.

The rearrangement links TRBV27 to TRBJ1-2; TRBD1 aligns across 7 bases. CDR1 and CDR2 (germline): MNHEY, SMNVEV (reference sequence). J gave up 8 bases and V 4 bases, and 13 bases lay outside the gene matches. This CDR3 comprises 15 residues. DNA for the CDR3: TGTGCCAGCAGTTCCGAACACAGGGGACTCGGAGGCTACACCTTC. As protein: CASSSEHRGLGGYTF.

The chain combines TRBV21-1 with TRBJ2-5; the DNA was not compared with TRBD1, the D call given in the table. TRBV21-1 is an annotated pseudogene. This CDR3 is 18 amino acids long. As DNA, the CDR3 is TGTGCCAGCAGCAAAGGGGACAGGGGCGCTACTGGGTGGGAGACCCAGTACTTC. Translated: CASSKGDRGATGWETQYF.

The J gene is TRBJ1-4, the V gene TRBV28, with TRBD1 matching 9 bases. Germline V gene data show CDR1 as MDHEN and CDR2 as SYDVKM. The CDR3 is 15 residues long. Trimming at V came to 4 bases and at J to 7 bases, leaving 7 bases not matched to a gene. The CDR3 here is CASSYRGPAPEKLFF. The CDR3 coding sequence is TGTGCCAGCAGTTACAGGGGGCCAGCCCCTGAAAAACTGTTTTTT.

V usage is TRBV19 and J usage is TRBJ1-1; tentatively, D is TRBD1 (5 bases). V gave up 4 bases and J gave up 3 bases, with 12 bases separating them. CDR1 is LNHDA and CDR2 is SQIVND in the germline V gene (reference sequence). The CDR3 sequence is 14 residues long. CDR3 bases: TGTGCCAGTAGTAGGAACGGGGCGGACACTGAAGCTTTCTTT. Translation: CASSRNGADTEAFF.

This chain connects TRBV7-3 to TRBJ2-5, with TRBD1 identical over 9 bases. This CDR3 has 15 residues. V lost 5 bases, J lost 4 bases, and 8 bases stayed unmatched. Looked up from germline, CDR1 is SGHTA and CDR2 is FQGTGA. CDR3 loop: CASSPGTGIGETQYF. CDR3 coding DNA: TGTGCCAGCAGCCCCGGGACAGGGATCGGAGAGACCCAGTACTTC.